This record concerns one T cell receptor (beta chain) sequence. Seattle patients were enrolled during active infection and followed longitudinally. This entry belongs to a study of blood T cell repertoires in COVID-19. Only in-frame clones appear in the TCRdb table, and some are missing; sequencing was by immunoSEQ multiplex PCR. The sample holds 300,000 to 450,000 clones, approximately 88% seen once. The ends lost 6 bases at V and 3 bases at J; junction bases unmatched: 3. The germline V gene has CDR1 MGHDK and CDR2 SYGVNS. This CDR3 region has 14 residues. This receptor was identified in a young woman with COVID-19, enrolled during active disease. Sequencing was carried out using peripheral blood. The chain combines TRBV25-1 with TRBJ2-1; TRBD2 aligns across 9 bases. The CDR3: CASRTSGNYNEQFF. The CDR3 coding sequence is TGTGCCAGCAGGACTAGCGGCAACTACAATGAGCAGTTCTTC.